The present T cell receptor beta chain was sequenced within a study of breast tumors, draining lymph nodes, adjacent tissues (dated by TCRdb to 2015 to 2016). Turning to the overall study: The study compared TCR beta repertoires across tumor, adjacent nontumor tissue and axillary lymph nodes from breast cancer patients. The study aimed to assess the relationships and possible T-cell exchange between tumor, surrounding tissue and draining lymph node repertoires in human breast cancer. The paper's findings and limits, for the study overall: The conclusion that tumor T cells originate in lymph nodes was framed as consistent with a hypothesis rather than directly demonstrated. A scenario in which most tumor T cells derive from the lymph node and then expand within tumor tissue was judged to be consistent with the data. Tumor T-cell repertoires showed less diversity than lymph node repertoires and more diversity than nontumor tissue repertoires, and tumor T-cell repertoires showed preferential V and J gene usage. Tumor and nontumor tissue repertoires were significantly more similar in luminal-like than in basal-like breast cancer.

Sequencing instrument: Illumina HiSeq 2000. Multiplex PCR amplification was used to build the TCR beta chain libraries. High-throughput sequencing was used to analyze the amplified TCR beta chain products. The public reads were reanalyzed by TCRdb: fastp trimming at Q25, MiXCR alignment, in-frame beta chains only. Identical CDR3 protein sequences are pooled into one entry, listed with their most common genes and DNA. A total of approximately 12,000 distinct CDR3 sequences appear in this sample, about 50% of them only once. The top ten hold around 40% of the sample. This clonotype was counted ten times or more. No cognate antigen has been identified for it. No much larger clone is present one base from it, and per-base qualities are unavailable. The adjacent samples were made up of nontumor breast tissue around the tumor. This TCR came from a female donor with breast cancer. Some clones in this sample may be carry-over from other donors' samples. Source material: tumor-adjacent breast tissue.

The CDR3 reads as follows: CAWSIRGQVVYEQYF. The DNA sequence follows: TGTGCCTGGAGTATAAGGGGGCAGGTCGTCTACGAGCAGTACTTC. Rearrangement joined TRBV30 to TRBJ2-7, and 7 junctional nucleotides match TRBD1. There are 15 amino acids in the CDR3, from cysteine to phenylalanine inclusive. Only the CDR3 DNA stays, 45 bases, in frame from base 1. The germline V gene (reference sequence) gives CDR1 as GTSNPN and CDR2 as SVGIG. After removal of 2 bases from V and 3 bases from J, the junction retains 10 bases not matched to a gene.